This T cell receptor beta chain was captured in a study of cytomegalovirus exposure and HLA in healthy donors. The PCR was carried out with 60 Vbeta primers and 13 Jbeta primers. Assay: immunoSEQ multiplex PCR; the TCRdb copy retains only in-frame clones and omits some. The table includes nearly 200,000 clones, roughly 80% detected once. Germline V gives CDR1 SGHTA, CDR2 FQGNSA. The ends were cut back, 4 bases at V and 4 bases at J, with 5 bases in the middle. CDR3 length: 12 amino acids. The sequence came from a woman aged 25-40 years in good health and CMV-seropositive. The chain recombines TRBV7-2 with TRBJ2-1, with unresolved D. Sample: PBMCs. This CDR3 reads CASSSGYNEQFF. Written as DNA, the CDR3 is TGTGCCAGCAGCTCGGGTTACAATGAGCAGTTCTTC.